This T cell receptor (beta chain) was profiled in a study of a mutant IDH1 vaccine in newly diagnosed glioma. Study background: Therapy received beforehand was radiotherapy, temozolomide, or both, with most patients given both. Overall study findings and caveats: Whatever changes occurred in top peripheral T cell clonotypes seemed unrelated to pseudoprogression. Altogether, roughly 93% of patients exhibited vaccine-induced immune responses.

Note on this clone: Its antigen remains unknown.

From germline, CDR1 is SGHTA and CDR2 FQGNSA. The CDR3 is 12 residues long. V was clipped by 2 bases and J by 2 bases, with 2 bases between them. Time point denoted: baseline, week 1 (first vaccination visit). Treatment in this sample: pre-vaccination baseline after standard-of-care therapy. TCRdb's copy holds only in-frame clones and misses some; the assay was immunoSEQ multiplex PCR. The sample has around 88,000 clones, 80% seen once. This TCR came from a middle-aged man with glioma. The chain uses TRBV7-2 and TRBJ2-3, with no clear D. The sequencing used PBMCs, collected from a glioma patient treated with radiotherapy, temozolomide or both. Written as DNA, the CDR3 is TGTGCCAGCAGCTTACCCACAGATACGCAGTATTTT. It yields the protein CASSLPTDTQYF.